This TCR beta chain came from a study of blood T cell repertoires in COVID-19. On the study more broadly: COVID-19 samples from acute and convalescent phases originated in the United States, Italy and Spain. T cells, B-cell-depleted T cells, or PBMCs provided the cDNA or gDNA that served as material.

The cohort comprised adults aged roughly 18 to 95 years residing in under 25 US areas. Participants had their cohort set by participant-reported clinical history. The V gene lost 2 bases and the J gene lost 2 bases, with 10 bases spanning the gap. CDR3 size: 14 residues. Germline CDR1 and CDR2: SGDLS and YYNGEE. TCRdb's table, derived via immunoSEQ multiplex PCR, lists solely in-frame clones and lacks some. Here the sample spans 200,000 to 250,000 clones, 80% to 90% being singletons. A few counts support this clone. The sequenced material came from PBMCs or T cells enriched from blood (not recorded which). This TCR derives from a woman between 18 and 29 years old in a cohort exposed to, infected with or recovered from COVID-19 (not recorded which). This chain uses TRBV9 with TRBJ2-5, with D possibly matching TRBD2 (6 bases). The CDR3 region is CASSVGGGQETQYF. For the CDR3, the DNA is TGTGCCAGCAGCGTGGGGGGAGGTCAAGAGACCCAGTACTTC.